This TCR beta chain was obtained from a study of beta chain features in type 1 diabetes. Study background: All samples combined gave 107,917,701 sorted cells for examination. Notes on the study in general: Patients' naive, central memory and regulatory TCRB repertoires appeared more alike than those of healthy donors.

CDR1 LNHDA and CDR2 SQIVND come from the germline V gene (reference sequence). V was clipped by 8 bases and J by 5 bases, with 13 bases between them. This CDR3 has 13 residues. cDNA synthesis used the whole RNA isolate, giving expressed TCRB sequences. TCRdb's table, derived via immunoSEQ multiplex PCR, lists solely in-frame clones and lacks some. The profile shows more than 350,000 clones, 10% to 12% of them singletons. Sorting based on CD45RO/CCR7/CD25/CD127/CD95/CD27 separated CD4+ naive, central memory, regulatory and stem cell-like memory cells. This clone was detected only a few times. Its target is unknown.

This clonotype was obtained from a woman aged 18-35 years in good health. The chain is built from TRBV19 and TRBJ1-5; the D is unclear. The source material was naive CD4+ T cells from blood. CDR3 sequence: CASDRASDQPQHF. In DNA form, the CDR3 reads TGTGCCAGTGACCGTGCAAGTGATCAGCCCCAGCATTTT.